The entry that follows covers one TCR beta chain sequence. How the authors handled the data: Researchers report that nucleated cell counts were estimated from reference gene primer amplification. The table came from immunoSEQ multiplex PCR; TCRdb's copy has only in-frame clones and leaves some out. V, J and clone size are taken as reported in that table, and D and trimming were inferred from the DNA itself. The profile shows around 140,000 clones, 80% of them singletons. This record comes from a study of blood T cell repertoires in COVID-19. Study context: The study drew acute and convalescent COVID-19 samples from the United States, Italy and Spain. T cells, B-cell-depleted T cells, or PBMCs provided the cDNA or gDNA that served as material.

CDR3 length equals 12 residues. The germline gives CDR1 KGHSH, CDR2 LQKENI. The trim removed 6 bases at V and 6 bases at J, leaving 3 bases unmatched. The chain has TRBV18 and TRBJ2-7; 9 bases line up with TRBD1. Sequenced input: peripheral blood. The TCR was taken from a man between 65 and 85 years old who had recovered from COVID-19. For the CDR3, the DNA is TGTGCCAGCTCCCCGGACAGGGGCGAGCAGTACTTC. This sequence encodes CASSPDRGEQYF.